This T cell receptor beta chain was identified during a study of patients and donors after allogeneic stem cell transplantation. TCRdb re-derived calls from the RT-PCR reads in MiXCR, one entry per CDR3 protein. The sample contains 160,000 or so distinct CDR3 sequences, 24% of which appear only once. The V and J ends lost 3 bases and 7 bases, in that order; junction bases with no gene match: 7. This CDR3 contains 15 residues. The sequenced sample consisted of blood, either unsorted or a sorted T cell fraction (not recorded which). The rearrangement uses TRBV12-3 or TRBV12-4 and TRBJ2-3, with 10 nucleotides matching TRBD2. The TCR comes from a human donor who was either an allogeneic HSCT recipient or a stem cell or donor lymphocyte infusion donor (not recorded which). It is not recorded whose cells these are; they may come from a transplant donor. CDR3 DNA sequence: TGTGCCAGCAGTTTGGCTAGCGGGAGAGTGTATACGCAGTATTTT. Residues: CASSLASGRVYTQYF.